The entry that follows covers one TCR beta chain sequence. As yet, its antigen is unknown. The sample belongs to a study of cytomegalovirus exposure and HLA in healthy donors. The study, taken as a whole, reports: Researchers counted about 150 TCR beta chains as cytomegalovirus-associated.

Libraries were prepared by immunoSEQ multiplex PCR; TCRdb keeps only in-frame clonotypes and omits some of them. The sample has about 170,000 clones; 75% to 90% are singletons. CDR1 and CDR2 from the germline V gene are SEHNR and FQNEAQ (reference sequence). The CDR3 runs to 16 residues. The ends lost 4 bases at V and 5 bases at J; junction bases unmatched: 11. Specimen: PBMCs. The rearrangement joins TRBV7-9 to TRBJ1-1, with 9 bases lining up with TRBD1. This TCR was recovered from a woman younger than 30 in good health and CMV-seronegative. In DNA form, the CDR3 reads TGTGCCAGCAGCTCCGGCAACACAGGGGGCGGAACTGAAGCTTTCTTT. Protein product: CASSSGNTGGGTEAFF.